This T cell receptor (beta chain) was identified during a study of blood T cells in healthy people across ages. Study results and caveats: As naive T cell percentage varied, TCR beta diversity correlated strongly with it.

Details on this clonotype: Its matching antigen is unknown.

Primers used in a second PCR of about 6 to 12 cycles were a sample-barcoded 5' primer and a J-beta primer mix. MiXCR, applied by TCRdb to the 5' RACE reads, yields one record per CDR3 protein. The profile shows fewer than 800,000 distinct CDR3 sequences, more than 40% of them singletons. Peripheral blood samples of roughly 9.9 milliliters were drawn from each donor. What was sequenced was blood. The source is an older woman in good health.

CDR3 coding DNA: TGTGCCAGCAGTGAACTGATTGCTGGGGCCAACGTCCTGACTTTC. This encodes CASSELIAGANVLTF. V is TRBV6-1 and J is TRBJ2-6, with unresolved D. The CDR3 is made up of 15 amino acids. The ends were cut back, 2 bases at V and 2 bases at J, with 7 bases in the middle. Germline V gene sequence: CDR1 MNHNS, CDR2 SASEGT.